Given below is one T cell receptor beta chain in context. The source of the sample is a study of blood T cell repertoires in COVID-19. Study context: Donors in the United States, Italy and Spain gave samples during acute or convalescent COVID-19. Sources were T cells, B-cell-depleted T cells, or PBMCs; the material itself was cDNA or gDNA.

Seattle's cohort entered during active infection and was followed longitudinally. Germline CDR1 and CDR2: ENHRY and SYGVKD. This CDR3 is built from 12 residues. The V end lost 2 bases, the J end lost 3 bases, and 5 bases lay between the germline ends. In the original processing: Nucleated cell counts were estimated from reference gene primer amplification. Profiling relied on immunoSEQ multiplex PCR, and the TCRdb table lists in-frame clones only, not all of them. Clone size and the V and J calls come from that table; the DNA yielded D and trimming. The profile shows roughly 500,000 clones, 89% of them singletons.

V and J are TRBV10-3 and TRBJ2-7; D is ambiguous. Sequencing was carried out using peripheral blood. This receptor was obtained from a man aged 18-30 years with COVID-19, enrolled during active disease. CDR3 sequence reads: CAISEVSYEQYF. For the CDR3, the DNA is TGTGCCATCAGTGAGGTCAGCTACGAGCAGTACTTC.